This T cell receptor beta chain stems from a study of patients and donors after allogeneic stem cell transplantation. A single record per CDR3 protein comes from TCRdb applying MiXCR to the RT-PCR reads. The sample yields approximately 90,000 distinct CDR3 sequences, around 5% seen once. Germline CDR1 reads DFQATT; CDR2 reads SNEGSKA (reference sequence). The V end lost 2 bases, the J end lost 4 bases, and 9 bases lay between the germline ends. This CDR3 has 13 amino acids. Many counts were recorded for this clonotype. Sequences were obtained from blood, either unsorted or a sorted T cell fraction (not recorded which). The V call is TRBV20-1, the J call TRBJ1-3; no clear D gene. The receptor was derived from a human donor who was either an allogeneic HSCT recipient or a stem cell or donor lymphocyte infusion donor (not recorded which). It is not recorded whose cells these are; they may come from a transplant donor. Here the CDR3 DNA reads TGCAGTGCTAGAAGCAGTTGGGGAAACACCATATATTTT. Translation: CSARSSWGNTIYF.